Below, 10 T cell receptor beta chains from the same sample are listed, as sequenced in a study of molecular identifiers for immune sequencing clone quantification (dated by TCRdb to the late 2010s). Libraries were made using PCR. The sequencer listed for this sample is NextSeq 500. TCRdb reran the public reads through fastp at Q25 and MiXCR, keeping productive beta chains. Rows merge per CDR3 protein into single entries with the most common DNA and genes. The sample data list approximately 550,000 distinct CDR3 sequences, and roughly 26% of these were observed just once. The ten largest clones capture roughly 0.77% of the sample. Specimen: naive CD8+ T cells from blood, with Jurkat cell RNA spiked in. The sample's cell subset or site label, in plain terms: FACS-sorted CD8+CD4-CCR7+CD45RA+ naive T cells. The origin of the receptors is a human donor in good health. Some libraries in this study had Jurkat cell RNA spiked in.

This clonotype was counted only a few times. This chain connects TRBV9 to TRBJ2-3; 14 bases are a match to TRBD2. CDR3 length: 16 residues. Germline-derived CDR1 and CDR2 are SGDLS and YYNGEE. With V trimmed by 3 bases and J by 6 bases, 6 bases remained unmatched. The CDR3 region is CASSGRLAGGPDTQYF. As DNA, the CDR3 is TGTGCCAGCAGCGGACGACTAGCGGGGGGGCCGGATACGCAGTATTTT.

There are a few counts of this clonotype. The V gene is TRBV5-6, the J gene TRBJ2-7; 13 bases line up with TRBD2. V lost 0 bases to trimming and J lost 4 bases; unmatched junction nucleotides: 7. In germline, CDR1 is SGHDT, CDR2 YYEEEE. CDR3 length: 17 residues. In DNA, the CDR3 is TGTGCCAGCAGCTTGGGGACTAGCGGGAGTTCAGGGTACGAGCAGTACTTC. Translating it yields CASSLGTSGSSGYEQYF.

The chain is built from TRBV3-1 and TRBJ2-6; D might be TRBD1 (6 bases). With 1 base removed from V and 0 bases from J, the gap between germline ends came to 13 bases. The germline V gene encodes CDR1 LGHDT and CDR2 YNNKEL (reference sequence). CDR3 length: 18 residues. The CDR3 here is CASSQAGATSSGANVLTF. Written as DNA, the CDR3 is TGTGCCAGCAGCCAAGCAGGGGCAACAAGCTCTGGGGCCAACGTCCTGACTTTC.

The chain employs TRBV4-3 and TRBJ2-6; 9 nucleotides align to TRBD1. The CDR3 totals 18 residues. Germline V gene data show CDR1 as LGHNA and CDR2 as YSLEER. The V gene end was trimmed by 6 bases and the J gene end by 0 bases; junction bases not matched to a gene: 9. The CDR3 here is CASSPTGTGYSGANVLTF. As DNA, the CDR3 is TGCGCCAGCAGTCCAACCGGGACAGGGTACTCTGGGGCCAACGTCCTGACTTTC.

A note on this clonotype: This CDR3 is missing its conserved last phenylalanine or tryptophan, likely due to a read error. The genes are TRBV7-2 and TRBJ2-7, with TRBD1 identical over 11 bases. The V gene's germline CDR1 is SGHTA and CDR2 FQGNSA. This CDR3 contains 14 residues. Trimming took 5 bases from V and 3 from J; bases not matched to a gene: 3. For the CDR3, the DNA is TGTGCCAGCAGCGCCGGGACAGGGGGCTACGAGCAGTACCTC. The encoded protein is CASSAGTGGYEQYL.

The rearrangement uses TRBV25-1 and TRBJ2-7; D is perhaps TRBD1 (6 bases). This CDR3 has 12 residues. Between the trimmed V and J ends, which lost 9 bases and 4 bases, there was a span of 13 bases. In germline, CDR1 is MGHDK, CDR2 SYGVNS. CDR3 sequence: CASRQGNYEQYF. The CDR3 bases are TGTGCCAGTCGGCAGGGGAATTACGAGCAGTACTTC.

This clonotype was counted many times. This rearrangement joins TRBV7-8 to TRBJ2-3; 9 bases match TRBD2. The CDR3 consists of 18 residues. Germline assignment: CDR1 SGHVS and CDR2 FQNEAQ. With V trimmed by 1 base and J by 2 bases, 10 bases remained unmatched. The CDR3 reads CASSLVFAAGGFTDTQYF. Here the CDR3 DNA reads TGTGCCAGCAGCTTAGTTTTTGCAGCGGGGGGTTTCACAGATACGCAGTATTTT.

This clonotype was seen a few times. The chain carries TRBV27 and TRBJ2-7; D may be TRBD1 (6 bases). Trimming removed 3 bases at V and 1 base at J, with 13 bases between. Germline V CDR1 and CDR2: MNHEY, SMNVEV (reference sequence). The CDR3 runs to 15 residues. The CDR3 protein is CASSFRQGSSYEQYF. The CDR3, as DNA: TGTGCCAGCAGTTTCAGGCAGGGGAGTTCCTACGAGCAGTACTTC.

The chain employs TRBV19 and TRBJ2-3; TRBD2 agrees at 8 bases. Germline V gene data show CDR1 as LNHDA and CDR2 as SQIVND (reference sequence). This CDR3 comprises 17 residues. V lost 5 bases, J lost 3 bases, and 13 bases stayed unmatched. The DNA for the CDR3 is TGTGCCAGTAGTCCCTGGTCGCGGGAGGCACCTACAGATACGCAGTATTTT. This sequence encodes CASSPWSREAPTDTQYF.

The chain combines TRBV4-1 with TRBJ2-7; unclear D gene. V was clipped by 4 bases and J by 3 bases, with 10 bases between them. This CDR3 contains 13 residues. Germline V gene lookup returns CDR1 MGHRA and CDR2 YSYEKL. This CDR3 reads CASSRSMGYEQYF. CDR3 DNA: TGCGCCAGCAGCCGAAGTATGGGCTACGAGCAGTACTTC.